The source of this T cell receptor beta chain is a study of blood T cell repertoires in COVID-19. Study background: Italy, Spain and the United States were the sources of the convalescent and acute COVID-19 samples. The cDNA or gDNA used as material had been derived from T cells, B-cell-depleted T cells, or PBMCs.

CDR1 is DFQATT and CDR2 is SNEGSKA in the germline V gene (reference sequence). The CDR3 extends over 13 amino acids. Losses at the gene ends were 3 bases for V and 1 base for J; bases not matched to a gene: 3. This table comes from immunoSEQ multiplex PCR, and its TCRdb copy is limited to in-frame clones, with some not included. Among about 230,000 clones listed, 81% were seen once. This sequence was found in a woman older than 75 with acute or convalescent COVID-19. J is TRBJ2-7 and V is TRBV20-1, with 7 bases that match TRBD2. The sample was peripheral blood. CDR3 amino acids: CSASRGGSYEQYF. DNA of the CDR3: TGCAGTGCTAGTCGCGGGGGATCCTACGAGCAGTACTTC.